Sequencing of this T cell receptor (beta chain) was carried out in a study of early T cells in non-severe SARS-CoV-2 infection. Study information: Sequencing of bulk RNA from unsorted whole blood was done, without chain pairing.

The protocol attached unique molecular identifiers to individual cDNA molecules. From the 5' RACE reads, TCRdb called clonotypes with MiXCR, one entry per CDR3 protein. The table records 86,000 or so distinct CDR3 sequences, about 14% of them present only once. Germline-derived CDR1 and CDR2 are SGHVS and FNYEAQ. CDR3 length equals 15 residues. J lost 3 bases, V lost 5 bases, and 4 bases had no gene match. This clonotype showed up many times. The receptor's source is an adult who was a healthcare worker with PCR-confirmed SARS-CoV-2 infection or an uninfected control (not recorded which). This chain connects TRBV7-6 to TRBJ1-5, with 10 bases identical to TRBD1. The sample taken for sequencing was whole blood. This chain's CDR3 is CASSPGTGVNQPQHF. CDR3 nucleotides: TGTGCCAGCAGCCCCGGGACAGGGGTCAATCAGCCCCAGCATTTT.